These 7 T cell receptor beta chains came from one sample sequenced in a study of CD8+CD57+ T cells in acquired aplastic anemia. Sequenced patients had shown CD8+CD57+ cell expansion by flow cytometry. Genomic DNA templated the TCR beta VDJ and CDR3 profiling. One entry per CDR3 protein, called by TCRdb with MiXCR from the reads. The sample yields around 150,000 distinct CDR3 sequences, 40% to 55% seen once. The sequenced sample consisted of sorted CD4+, CD8+, or CD8+CD57+ T cells (not recorded which) from PBMCs. The receptors derive from a human donor with aplastic anemia.

J is TRBJ1-2 and V is TRBV25-1, with TRBD1 matching 8 bases. Germline loops: CDR1 MGHDK, CDR2 SYGVNS. The V gene end was trimmed by 3 bases and the J gene end by 3 bases; junction bases not matched to a gene: 6. The CDR3 is made up of 15 amino acids. The CDR3 DNA reads as TGTGCCAGCAGTGATATGACAGGGGCTGACTATGGCTACACCTTC. Protein: CASSDMTGADYGYTF.

Remarks on this clonotype: A much larger clone differs from this one at a single base, so this may be a read error. This chain's CDR3 is CAWSDYKGPEAFF. The CDR3 region has the DNA TGTGCCTGGAGCGACTATAAGGGTCCTGAAGCTTTCTTT. This chain links TRBV30 with TRBJ1-1, with D unresolved. The V end was cut by 3 bases, the J end by 6 bases, with 14 bases between. Germline lookup yields CDR1 GTSNPN and CDR2 SVGIG (reference sequence). The CDR3 loop spans 13 amino acids.

This clonotype was seen only a few times. The J gene is TRBJ2-2, the V gene TRBV7-9; D not certain. Trimming left V 0 bases short and J 4 bases short, with 3 bases between. The V gene's germline CDR1 is SEHNR and CDR2 FQNEAQ (reference sequence). CDR3 size: 13 residues. The CDR3 DNA reads as TGTGCCAGCAGCTTAGCCGTCACCGGGGAGCTGTTTTTT. Protein: CASSLAVTGELFF.

The chain's CDR3 is CASSPQGTNTEAFF. The CDR3, as DNA: TGTGCCAGCAGCCCCCAGGGTACGAACACTGAAGCTTTCTTT. The chain recombines TRBV2 with TRBJ1-1; possible D gene TRBD1, 5 bases. With 6 bases removed from V and 1 base from J, the gap between germline ends came to 12 bases. The CDR3 is 14 residues long. Per the germline V gene, CDR1 is SNHLY and CDR2 is FYNNEI.

Comments on this clonotype: Just one base apart from a much larger clone, this may be a read error. Since the CDR3 does not end with the conserved phenylalanine or tryptophan, this likely comes from a read error. V is TRBV6-5 and J is TRBJ1-1; D is uncertain. V lost 0 bases to trimming and J lost 0 bases, with 5 bases between them. CDR1 is MNHEY and CDR2 is SVGAGI in the germline V gene. CDR3 length: 14 residues. Here the CDR3 reads CASSYSSLNTEAFS. The CDR3 DNA reads TGTGCCAGCAGTTACTCCTCCCTGAACACTGAAGCTTTCTCT.

In this sample, this clonotype turned up many times. One end of the junction does not line up with germline, which may come from a read error. The chain uses TRBV7-7 and TRBJ2-5; 8 bases align to TRBD2. Germline loops: CDR1 SSHAT, CDR2 FNYEAQ (reference sequence). The CDR3 has 15 residues. CDR3: CASSSTSASGETQYF. The CDR3 region has the DNA TGTGCTAGCAGCTCGACTAGCGCGTCGGGGGAGACCCAGTACTTC.

This clonotype appeared many times. The chain employs TRBV12-3 or TRBV12-4 and TRBJ2-7; 9 nucleotides match TRBD1. This CDR3 has 15 amino acids. V was pared by 5 bases and J by 2 bases, with 7 bases of the junction left unmatched. The DNA of the CDR3 is TGTGCCAGCAGTCACCGGGACAGGGATACCTACGAGCAGTACTTC. Translation gives CASSHRDRDTYEQYF.